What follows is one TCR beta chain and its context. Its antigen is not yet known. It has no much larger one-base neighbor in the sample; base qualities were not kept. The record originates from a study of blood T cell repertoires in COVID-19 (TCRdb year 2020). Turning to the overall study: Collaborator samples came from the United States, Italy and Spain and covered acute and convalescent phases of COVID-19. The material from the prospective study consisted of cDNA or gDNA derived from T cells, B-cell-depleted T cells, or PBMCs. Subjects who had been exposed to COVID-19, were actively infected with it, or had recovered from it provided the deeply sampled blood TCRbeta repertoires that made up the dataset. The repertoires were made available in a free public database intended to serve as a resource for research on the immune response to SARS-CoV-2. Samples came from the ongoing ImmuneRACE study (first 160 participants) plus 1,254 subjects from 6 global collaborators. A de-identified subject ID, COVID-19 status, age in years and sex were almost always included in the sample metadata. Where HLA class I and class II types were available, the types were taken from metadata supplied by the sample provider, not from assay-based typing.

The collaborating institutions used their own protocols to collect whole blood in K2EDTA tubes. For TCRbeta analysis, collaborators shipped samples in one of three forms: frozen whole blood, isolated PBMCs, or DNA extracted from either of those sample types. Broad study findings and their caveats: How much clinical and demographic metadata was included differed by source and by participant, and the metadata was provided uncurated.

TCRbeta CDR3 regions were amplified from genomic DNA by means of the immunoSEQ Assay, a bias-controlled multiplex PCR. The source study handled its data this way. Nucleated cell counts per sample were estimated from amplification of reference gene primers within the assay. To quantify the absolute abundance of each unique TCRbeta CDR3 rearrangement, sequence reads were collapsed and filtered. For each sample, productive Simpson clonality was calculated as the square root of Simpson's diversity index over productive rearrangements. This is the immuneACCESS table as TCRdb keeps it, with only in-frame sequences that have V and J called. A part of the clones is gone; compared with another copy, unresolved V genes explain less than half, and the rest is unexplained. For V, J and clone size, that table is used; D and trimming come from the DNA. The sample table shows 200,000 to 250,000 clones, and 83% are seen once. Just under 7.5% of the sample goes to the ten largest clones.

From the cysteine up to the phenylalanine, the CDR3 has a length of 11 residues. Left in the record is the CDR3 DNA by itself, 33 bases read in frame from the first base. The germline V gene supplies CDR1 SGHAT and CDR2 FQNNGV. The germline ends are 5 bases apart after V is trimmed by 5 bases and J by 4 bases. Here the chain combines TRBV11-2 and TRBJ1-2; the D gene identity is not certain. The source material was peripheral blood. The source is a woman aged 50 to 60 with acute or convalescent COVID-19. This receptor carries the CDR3 CASSPSYGYTF. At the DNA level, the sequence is TGTGCCAGCAGCCCGTCCTATGGCTACACCTTC.